Below, 24 T cell receptor beta chains from the same sample are listed, as sequenced in a study of control samples from healthy donors and cancer patients. Produced via immunoSEQ multiplex PCR; TCRdb's table is partial and in-frame only. The sample holds some 79,000 clones, more than 85% seen once. The source material was blood. The receptors derive from a woman aged 45 to 65 in good health.

In this sample, this clone turned up a few times. V and J are TRBV27 and TRBJ2-3, with D perhaps TRBD2 (7 bases). V shed 10 bases and J shed 0 bases, with 26 bases lying between them. The germline V gene encodes CDR1 MNHEY and CDR2 SMNVEV (reference sequence). The CDR3 sequence is 18 residues long. The CDR3 is CATCPLSSGQRSTDTQYF. In nucleotides, the CDR3 is TGTGCCACCTGCCCTCTCTCTAGCGGACAGAGGAGCACAGATACGCAGTATTTT.

The chain combines TRBV27 with TRBJ2-7; tentative D call: TRBD2 (7 bases). V shed 5 bases and J shed 1 base, with 21 bases lying between them. Germline-derived CDR1 and CDR2 are MNHEY and SMNVEV (reference sequence). CDR3 length equals 17 residues. The CDR3 here is CASSSMGKGRGSYEQYF. The CDR3 nucleotides read TGTGCCAGCAGTAGTATGGGGAAGGGGAGGGGGTCCTACGAGCAGTACTTC.

The chain employs TRBV11-1 and TRBJ2-3; TRBD2 matches 7 bases. The CDR3 consists of 15 residues. V lost 5 bases to trimming and J lost 5 bases; unmatched junction nucleotides: 10. Germline CDR1 SGHAT, CDR2 FQDESV (reference sequence). DNA of the CDR3: TGTGCCAGCAGCCCCCGGACTAGGATCGGAGATACGCAGTATTTT. Amino acid sequence: CASSPRTRIGDTQYF.

This clone was counted a single time. The CDR3 loop reads CASGIVDRGTDTQYF. The CDR3 DNA sequence: TGTGCCAGCGGGATTGTAGACAGGGGCACAGATACGCAGTATTTT. The chain joins TRBV5-6 to TRBJ2-3, with 7 bases aligning to TRBD1. V gave up 7 bases and J gave up 1 base; unmatched junction bases: 9. Germline CDR1 and CDR2: SGHDT and YYEEEE. This CDR3 has 15 amino acids.

This chain joins TRBV28 and TRBJ1-4; D is unclear. The ends were cut back, 5 bases at V and 5 bases at J, with 18 bases in the middle. Per germline, CDR1 MDHEN and CDR2 SYDVKM. There are 16 residues in the CDR3. CDR3 loop: CASSGRGRRRNEKLFF. CDR3 in DNA: TGTGCCAGCAGTGGTCGAGGTAGGAGGAGAAATGAAAAACTGTTTTTT. Combining the CDR3 with reference TRBV28 and TRBJ1-4 gives the whole variable domain DVKVTQSSRYLVKRTGEKVFLECVQDMDHENMFWYRQDPGLGLRLIYFSYDVKMKEKGDIPEGYSVSREKKERFSLILESASTNQTSMYLCASSGRGRRRNEKLFFGSGTQLSVL.

Sample share makes this clone medium-sized. The chain uses TRBV28 and TRBJ1-5, with D unresolved. CDR3 length equals 15 residues. Germline assignment: CDR1 MDHEN and CDR2 SYDVKM. The V end lost 4 bases, the J end lost 7 bases, and 17 bases lay between the germline ends. The CDR3, as DNA: TGTGCCAGCAGTTCTAACCGACGGGCTATCCAGCCCCAGCATTTT. Its protein product is CASSSNRRAIQPQHF.

The chain uses TRBV30 and TRBJ2-7; no reliable D call. V was trimmed by 0 bases and J by 4 bases, leaving 10 bases between them. Germline assignment: CDR1 GTSNPN and CDR2 SVGIG (reference sequence). CDR3 length equals 13 residues. The CDR3 region has the DNA TGTGCCTGGAGTGTCTTATCACAGTACGAGCAGTACTTC. It codes for CAWSVLSQYEQYF.

The J gene is TRBJ1-2, the V gene TRBV18, with TRBD1 matching 10 bases. Germline values: CDR1 KGHSH, CDR2 LQKENI. This CDR3 contains 14 residues. V was clipped by 3 bases and J by 8 bases; unmatched bases: 6. The CDR3 DNA follows: TGTGCCAGCTCACCCTCCGGGACAGGGGAGGGCTACACCTTC. It codes for CASSPSGTGEGYTF.

The rearrangement joins TRBV7-3 to TRBJ2-2; weak D call: TRBD2 (6 bases). The CDR3 is 16 amino acids. Trimming stripped 5 bases from V and 6 bases from J, with 19 bases between. Germline CDR1 SGHTA, CDR2 FQGTGA. The CDR3 nucleotides are TGTGCCAGCAGCAACACGGGACTCGGGTCCGCCGGGGAGCTGTTTTTT. Protein: CASSNTGLGSAGELFF.

The J gene is TRBJ2-7, the V gene TRBV30; tentatively, D is TRBD2 (5 bases). Per germline, CDR1 GTSNPN and CDR2 SVGIG (reference sequence). This CDR3 is 12 amino acids long. The V gene lost 2 bases and the J gene lost 3 bases, with 8 bases spanning the gap. The CDR3 protein is CAWSRRVYEQYF. In DNA form, the CDR3 reads TGTGCCTGGAGTAGGCGGGTCTACGAGCAGTACTTC.

V is TRBV2 and J is TRBJ1-5; 9 bases map to TRBD1. The CDR3 covers 15 residues. V lost 5 bases to trimming and J lost 2 bases; unmatched junction nucleotides: 4. CDR1 is SNHLY, CDR2 FYNNEI, per germline. CDR3 residues: CASSSGTGRNQPQHF. The CDR3, as DNA: TGTGCCAGCAGTTCCGGGACAGGGCGCAATCAGCCCCAGCATTTT. The whole variable domain, remainder taken from reference TRBV2 and TRBJ1-5, is EPEVTQTPSHQVTQMGQEVILRCVPISNHLYFYWYRQILGQKVEFLVSFYNNEISEKSEIFDDQFSVERPDGSNFTLKIRSTKLEDSAMYFCASSSGTGRNQPQHFGDGTRLSIL.

CDR3 sequence: CASSQGTGGRRSSKNIQYF. Here the CDR3 DNA reads TGCGCCAGCAGCCAAGGGACTGGCGGGAGAAGGAGTTCCAAAAACATTCAGTACTTC. This chain uses TRBV4-1 with TRBJ2-4; 7 bases line up with TRBD2. V gave up 1 base and J gave up 2 bases; unmatched junction bases: 14. CDR1 is MGHRA and CDR2 is YSYEKL in the germline V gene. The CDR3 totals 19 residues.

The rearrangement joins TRBV10-1 to TRBJ1-1; D unresolved. Germline CDR1 and CDR2: WNHNN and SYGVQD (reference sequence). The CDR3 spans 15 residues. Deletions cut 4 bases from V and 1 base from J, with 13 bases between. The CDR3 sequence is CASSGSEVGNTEAFF. The CDR3 DNA reads TGCGCCAGCAGTGGATCCGAGGTGGGGAACACTGAAGCTTTCTTT.

This chain links TRBV7-9 with TRBJ2-4, with D hard to call. V shed 6 bases and J shed 0 bases, with 18 bases lying between them. Germline values: CDR1 SEHNR, CDR2 FQNEAQ (reference sequence). CDR3 length: 17 residues. The CDR3 DNA follows: TGTGCCAGCAGTAGTCCCCGGACGCACCTAGCCAAAAACATTCAGTACTTC. Translation: CASSSPRTHLAKNIQYF.

The chain joins TRBV5-1 to TRBJ2-6; D may be TRBD2 (5 bases). CDR3 length: 16 residues. V lost 0 bases and J 0 bases, leaving 7 bases between the germline ends. Germline V CDR1 and CDR2: SGHRS, YFSETQ. The CDR3 loop reads CASSLGGNSGANVLTF. The CDR3 nucleotides read TGCGCCAGCAGCTTGGGAGGGAACTCTGGGGCCAACGTCCTGACTTTC.

The genes are TRBV10-2 and TRBJ2-7; D unclear. V was cut by 5 bases and J by 4 bases, with 9 bases left in between. There are 12 residues in the CDR3. The germline CDR1 and CDR2 sequences are WSHSY and SAAADI. The CDR3 DNA follows: TGCGCCAGCAGTTTCCCAACTTACGAGCAGTACTTC. It yields the protein CASSFPTYEQYF.

The chain is built from TRBV18 and TRBJ2-1, with unresolved D. V was shortened by 0 bases and J by 2 bases, with 11 bases between the two germline ends. Germline CDR1 is KGHSH and CDR2 is LQKENI. This CDR3 region has 16 residues. In nucleotides, the CDR3 is TGTGCCAGCTCACCACCACTTGACGGAGCCTACAATGAGCAGTTCTTC. As protein: CASSPPLDGAYNEQFF.

V usage is TRBV11-2 and J usage is TRBJ1-3, with D possibly being TRBD1 (6 bases). Germline CDR1 SGHAT, CDR2 FQNNGV. CDR3 size: 15 residues. Trimming left V 2 bases short and J 0 bases short, with 8 bases between. CDR3 amino acids: CASSLNRASGNTIYF. The CDR3 bases are TGTGCCAGCAGCTTAAACAGGGCCTCTGGAAACACCATATATTTT.

V usage is TRBV6-5 and J usage is TRBJ2-7, with 7 bases aligning to TRBD1. This CDR3 contains 12 residues. The junction had 1 base not matched to a gene; V was cut back by 3 bases and J by 5 bases. Germline CDR1 MNHEY, CDR2 SVGAGI. CDR3 sequence: CASSYTGDEQYF. In nucleotides, the CDR3 is TGTGCCAGCAGTTATACAGGGGACGAGCAGTACTTC.

This chain uses TRBV6-5 with TRBJ2-2; either TRBD1 or TRBD2 may supply D (6 bases each). CDR1 and CDR2 from the germline V gene are MNHEY and SVGAGI. V was clipped by 8 bases and J by 6 bases, with 10 bases between them. The CDR3 totals 12 residues. CDR3: CASARGAGELFF. In DNA, the CDR3 is TGTGCCAGCGCAAGGGGGGCCGGGGAGCTGTTTTTT.

This clone was observed a single time. The J gene is TRBJ2-1, the V gene TRBV6-4; 7 bases fit TRBD2. After removal of 3 bases from V and 9 bases from J, the junction contained 5 bases not matched to a gene. CDR3 length equals 13 residues. CDR1 MRHNA and CDR2 SNTAGT come from the germline V gene. The CDR3 loop is CASSERRESEQFF. Here the CDR3 DNA reads TGTGCCAGCAGTGAACGGCGGGAGTCTGAGCAGTTCTTC.

This clone was found a few times. The rearrangement joins TRBV6-4 to TRBJ1-5; 7 nucleotides line up with TRBD1. Germline-derived CDR1 and CDR2 are MRHNA and SNTAGT. The CDR3 is 13 amino acids. After removal of 10 bases from V and 7 bases from J, the junction contained 10 bases not matched to a gene. This CDR3 is CATERQGLQPQHF. The CDR3 DNA follows: TGTGCCACCGAAAGACAGGGCTTGCAGCCCCAGCATTTT.

V and J are TRBV6-5 and TRBJ2-1, with no clear D. CDR3 size: 13 residues. Germline lookup yields CDR1 MNHEY and CDR2 SVGAGI. With 5 bases removed from V and 8 bases from J, the gap between germline ends came to 13 bases. The CDR3 loop reads CASSIRVRYEQFF. For the CDR3, the DNA is TGTGCCAGCAGTATTAGAGTTCGCTATGAGCAGTTCTTC.

The V and J genes are TRBV7-9 and TRBJ1-2; TRBD1 matches at 8 bases. This CDR3 comprises 16 residues. V shed 3 bases, J shed 0 bases, and the junction held 6 bases outside the gene matches. The germline V gene has CDR1 SEHNR and CDR2 FQNEAQ (reference sequence). As DNA, the CDR3 is TGTGCCAGCAGCTTGGACAGGGAGAGGGCTAACTATGGCTACACCTTC. It specifies CASSLDRERANYGYTF.